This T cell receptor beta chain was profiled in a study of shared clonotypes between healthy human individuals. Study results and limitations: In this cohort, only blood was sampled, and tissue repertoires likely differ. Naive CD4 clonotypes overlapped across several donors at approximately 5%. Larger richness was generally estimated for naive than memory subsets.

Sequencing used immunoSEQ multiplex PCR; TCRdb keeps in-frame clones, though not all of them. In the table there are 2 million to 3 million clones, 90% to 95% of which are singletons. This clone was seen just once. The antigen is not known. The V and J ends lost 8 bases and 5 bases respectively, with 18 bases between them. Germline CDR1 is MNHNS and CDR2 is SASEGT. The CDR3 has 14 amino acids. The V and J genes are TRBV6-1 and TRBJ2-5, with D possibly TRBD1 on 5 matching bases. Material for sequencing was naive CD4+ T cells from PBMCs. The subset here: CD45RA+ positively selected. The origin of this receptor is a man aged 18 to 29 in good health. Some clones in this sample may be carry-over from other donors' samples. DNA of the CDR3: TGTGCCAGCGAAGGGGCAGCTCTAATGGAGACCCAGTACTTC. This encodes CASEGAALMETQYF.